This T cell receptor beta chain was obtained from a study of blood T cell repertoires in COVID-19. TCRdb's copy holds only in-frame clones and misses some; the assay was immunoSEQ multiplex PCR. The data show approximately 220,000 clones, roughly nine tenths seen once. This sequence originates from a woman between 18 and 29 years old in a cohort exposed to, infected with or recovered from COVID-19 (not recorded which). Sequenced material: PBMCs or T cells enriched from blood (not recorded which).

CDR3 coding DNA: TGTGCCAGCAGCTTGACAGGGCTGGACTTCTCTGGGGCCAACGTCCTGACTTTC. This translates into CASSLTGLDFSGANVLTF. The V call is TRBV7-8, the J call TRBJ2-6; TRBD1 matches at 7 bases. Germline CDR1 is SGHVS and CDR2 is FQNEAQ. The ends lost 3 bases at V and 0 bases at J; junction bases unmatched: 8. CDR3 size: 18 residues.